The 18 T cell receptor beta chains below come from one sample, sequenced in a study of T cells in Graves' hyperthyroidism and ophthalmopathy. The investigators amplified TCR beta CDR3 regions from RNA transcripts. First-round RT-PCR of the TCR CDR3 relied on the HTBI primer set. TCRdb analysed the multiplex PCR reads with MiXCR anew, one entry per CDR3 protein. The sample gives 300,000 to 450,000 distinct CDR3 sequences, approximately 18% of which show up once; 30% to 40% is in the top ten. Sequencing used blood. These TCRs come from a young woman with Graves' hyperthyroidism that later progressed to Graves' ophthalmopathy.

The chain is built from TRBV29-1 and TRBJ1-2; possible D gene TRBD1, 5 bases. The ends were cut back, 5 bases at V and 8 bases at J, with 21 bases in the middle. The CDR3 extends over 14 amino acids. Germline CDR1 SQVTM, CDR2 ANQGSEA. This CDR3 is CSVWDGDLQGGYTF. CDR3 DNA: TGCAGCGTTTGGGATGGGGACCTTCAAGGGGGCTACACCTTC.

This clonotype was seen repeatedly, ten times or more. The rearrangement links TRBV30 to TRBJ1-6; D possibly corresponds to TRBD1 (5 bases). This CDR3 is built from 15 residues. Germline-derived CDR1 and CDR2 are GTSNPN and SVGIG (reference sequence). The germline V and J ends were trimmed by 4 bases and 9 bases, with 19 bases remaining between them. The CDR3 loop reads CAWMKRGLGGSPLHF. CDR3 bases: TGTGCCTGGATGAAACGGGGCCTTGGGGGTTCACCCCTCCACTTT.

This clonotype was counted many times. This chain joins TRBV20-1 and TRBJ1-3; D is unclear. Deletions cut 1 base from V and 4 bases from J, with 8 bases between. The germline gives CDR1 DFQATT, CDR2 SNEGSKA (reference sequence). This CDR3 has 13 amino acids. The CDR3 here is CSARAGAGNTIYF. CDR3 nucleotides: TGCAGTGCTAGAGCGGGAGCGGGAAACACCATATATTTT.

At least ten counts were recorded for this clonotype. V and J are TRBV28 and TRBJ2-7, with D perhaps matching TRBD1 or TRBD2 (5 bases each). V was pared by 6 bases and J by 2 bases, with 17 bases between. The germline gives CDR1 MDHEN, CDR2 SYDVKM. This CDR3 is built from 15 residues. CDR3 nucleotide sequence: TGTGCCAGCAGAGCCCCGGGGCAGGGACCCTACGAGCAGTACTTC. This gives the protein CASRAPGQGPYEQYF.

As concerns this clonotype: A much larger clone lies one base from this, so it may be a read error. The chain is built from TRBV28 and TRBJ1-6, with 8 nucleotides matching TRBD1. Germline V CDR1 and CDR2: MDHEN, SYDVKM. The CDR3 consists of 15 residues. CDR3 region: CTSSLWDRLRSPLHF. CDR3 nucleotides: TGTACCAGCAGCCTCTGGGACAGGTTACGATCACCCCTCCACTTT.

This clonotype was seen at least ten times. DNA of the CDR3: TGCGCCAGCAGCAACGGACAGGCCGAAGCTTTCTTT. It specifies CASSNGQAEAFF. The J gene is TRBJ1-1, the V gene TRBV5-1; TRBD1 agrees at 7 bases. The germline V gene encodes CDR1 SGHRS and CDR2 YFSETQ. The V and J ends lost 4 bases and 8 bases, in that order; junction bases with no gene match: 5. The length of the CDR3 is 12 residues.

The chain joins TRBV19 to TRBJ2-2; perhaps D is TRBD1 or TRBD2 (5 bases each). CDR3 length equals 18 residues. CDR1 is LNHDA, CDR2 SQIVND, per germline (reference sequence). Trimming removed 6 bases from V and 6 bases from J, with 26 bases in between. CDR3 loop: CASSPGTTINYLSGELFF. Here the CDR3 DNA reads TGTGCCAGTAGCCCAGGGACCACAATCAATTACCTTTCCGGGGAGCTGTTTTTT.

This clonotype was counted between two and nine times. Here the CDR3 DNA reads TGTGCCAGCAGCCAAAAAAACCGGGACAGAAATTCACCCCTCCACTTT. This gives the protein CASSQKNRDRNSPLHF. The chain is built from TRBV3-1 and TRBJ1-6, with 7 bases identical to TRBD1. The CDR3 totals 16 residues. Germline loops: CDR1 LGHDT, CDR2 YNNKEL (reference sequence). The junction had 8 bases not matched to a gene; V was cut back by 2 bases and J by 7 bases.

This clonotype was observed a few times. The chain is built from TRBV15 and TRBJ2-2; D is unresolved. Per the germline V gene, CDR1 is LNHNV and CDR2 is YYDKDF (reference sequence). The CDR3 spans 15 residues. Trimming took off 1 base at V and 6 bases at J, with 12 bases between the two ends. CDR3 amino acids: CATSRVARRSGELFF. The DNA of the CDR3 is TGTGCCACCAGCAGAGTCGCTAGGAGATCCGGGGAGCTGTTTTTT.

V gene TRBV5-1 combines with J gene TRBJ2-5; D is possibly TRBD2 (5 bases). The germline V gene has CDR1 SGHRS and CDR2 YFSETQ. This CDR3 contains 15 residues. Trimming stripped 6 bases from V and 1 base from J, with 16 bases between. In nucleotides, the CDR3 is TGCGCCAGCATCCTGGGAGCCGGGCCCCAAGAGACCCAGTACTTC. This codes for CASILGAGPQETQYF.

This clonotype was counted only a few times. Compared with germline, one end of the junction differs, possibly owing to a read error. This rearrangement joins TRBV2 to TRBJ2-3; TRBD1 is a possible D gene (6 bases). Germline lookup yields CDR1 SNHLY and CDR2 FYNNEI. This CDR3 has 15 amino acids. Here the CDR3 DNA reads TGTGTCAGCAGACATTCCAGGGGTTACGCAGATACGCAGTATTTT. It translates to CVSRHSRGYADTQYF.

This clonotype was seen at least ten times. This chain uses TRBV2 with TRBJ2-7, with D uncertain. V lost 1 base to trimming and J lost 3 bases, with 16 bases between them. The CDR3 consists of 16 residues. Germline V lookup: CDR1 SNHLY, CDR2 FYNNEI. The CDR3 is CASSEVPSENLYEQYF. The CDR3 nucleotides read TGTGCCAGCAGTGAAGTCCCCAGTGAGAACCTCTACGAGCAGTACTTC.

The gene calls are TRBV9 and TRBJ1-6; tentative D call: TRBD1 (5 bases). The V gene lost 0 bases and the J gene lost 7 bases, with 14 bases spanning the gap. The length of the CDR3 is 16 residues. Germline CDR1 is SGDLS and CDR2 is YYNGEE. CDR3 region: CASSVEPGRGNSPLHF. Here the CDR3 DNA reads TGTGCCAGCAGCGTAGAACCGGGACGGGGGAATTCACCCCTCCACTTT.

In this sample, this clonotype turned up many times. The genes are TRBV6-6 and TRBJ1-1; D not certain. Germline CDR1 and CDR2: MNHNY and SVGAGI (reference sequence). The ends were cut back, 2 bases at V and 4 bases at J, with 8 bases in the middle. The CDR3 has 13 amino acids. The chain's CDR3 is CASSYGQTTEAFF. Written as DNA, the CDR3 is TGTGCCAGCAGTTACGGGCAGACCACTGAAGCTTTCTTT.

The table lists this clonotype with many counts. The V and J genes are TRBV24-1 and TRBJ2-3; possible D gene TRBD2, 5 bases. V lost 3 bases, J lost 4 bases, and 16 bases lay in between. The germline V gene encodes CDR1 KGHDR and CDR2 SFDVKD. The CDR3 totals 16 residues. Written as DNA, the CDR3 is TGTGCCACCAGTGATCCCTCGGGGTCCTCCGCAGATACGCAGTATTTT. Protein: CATSDPSGSSADTQYF.

This clonotype was seen many times. The chain employs TRBV2 and TRBJ2-2; 11 nucleotides match TRBD1. This CDR3 contains 15 residues. CDR1 and CDR2 from the germline V gene are SNHLY and FYNNEI. V shed 7 bases and J 3 bases; nucleotides not matched to a gene: 4. This CDR3 is CASNGQGADTGELFF. The CDR3 DNA reads TGTGCCAGCAATGGACAGGGGGCGGACACCGGGGAGCTGTTTTTT.

This clonotype was found many times. The V and J genes are TRBV19 and TRBJ1-5, with 8 bases identical to TRBD1. The J segment lost 3 bases and the V segment lost 3 bases, leaving 4 bases of the junction unmatched. Germline V lookup: CDR1 LNHDA, CDR2 SQIVND (reference sequence). The CDR3 is 15 amino acids. As DNA, the CDR3 is TGTGCCAGTAGTATTAGACAGGGGCCCAATCAGCCCCAGCATTTT. Protein sequence: CASSIRQGPNQPQHF.

CDR3 nucleotide sequence: TGCAGTGCTTGGGGAGCTAGCGGAACCTACGAGCAGTACTTC. Translating gives CSAWGASGTYEQYF. The rearrangement joins TRBV20-1 to TRBJ2-7; 7 bases agree with TRBD2. The CDR3 spans 14 residues. Per germline, CDR1 DFQATT and CDR2 SNEGSKA (reference sequence). V trimming: 5 bases; J trimming: 2 bases; junction bases outside the gene matches: 9.